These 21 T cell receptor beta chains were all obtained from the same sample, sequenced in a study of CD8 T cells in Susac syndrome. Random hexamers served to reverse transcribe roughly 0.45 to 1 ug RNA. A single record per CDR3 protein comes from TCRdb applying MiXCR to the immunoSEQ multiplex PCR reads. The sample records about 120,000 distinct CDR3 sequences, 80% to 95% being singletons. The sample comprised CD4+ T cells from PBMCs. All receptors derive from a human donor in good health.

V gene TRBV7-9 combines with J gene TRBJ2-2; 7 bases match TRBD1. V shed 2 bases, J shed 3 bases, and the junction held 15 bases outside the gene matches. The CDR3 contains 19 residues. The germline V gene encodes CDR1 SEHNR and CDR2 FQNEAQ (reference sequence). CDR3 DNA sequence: TGTGCCAGCAGCTTACCTCAGAGCCCGACAGGGCGGGACACCGGGGAGCTGTTTTTT. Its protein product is CASSLPQSPTGRDTGELFF.

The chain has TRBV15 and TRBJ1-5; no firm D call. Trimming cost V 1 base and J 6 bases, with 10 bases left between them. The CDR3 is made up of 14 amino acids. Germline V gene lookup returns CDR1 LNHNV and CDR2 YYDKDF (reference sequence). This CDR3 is CATSRGINTQPQHF. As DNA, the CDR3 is TGTGCCACCAGCAGAGGCATTAATACTCAGCCCCAGCATTTT. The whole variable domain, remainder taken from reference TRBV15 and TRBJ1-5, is DAMVIQNPRYQVTQFGKPVTLSCSQTLNHNVMYWYQQKSSQAPKLLFHYYDKDFNNEADTPDNFQSRRPNTSFCFLDIRSPGLGDTAMYLCATSRGINTQPQHFGDGTRLSIL.

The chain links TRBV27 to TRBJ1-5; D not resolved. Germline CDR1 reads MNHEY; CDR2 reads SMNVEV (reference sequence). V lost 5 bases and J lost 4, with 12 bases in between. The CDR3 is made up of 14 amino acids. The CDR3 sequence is CASSQNRENQPQHF. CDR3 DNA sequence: TGTGCCAGCAGTCAAAACAGAGAAAATCAGCCCCAGCATTTT.

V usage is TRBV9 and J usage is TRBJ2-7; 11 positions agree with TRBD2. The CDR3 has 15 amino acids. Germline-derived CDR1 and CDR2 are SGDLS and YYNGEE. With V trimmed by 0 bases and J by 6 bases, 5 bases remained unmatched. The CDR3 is CASSVDPGLAGEQYF. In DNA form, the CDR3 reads TGTGCCAGCAGCGTAGACCCCGGACTAGCGGGCGAGCAGTACTTC.

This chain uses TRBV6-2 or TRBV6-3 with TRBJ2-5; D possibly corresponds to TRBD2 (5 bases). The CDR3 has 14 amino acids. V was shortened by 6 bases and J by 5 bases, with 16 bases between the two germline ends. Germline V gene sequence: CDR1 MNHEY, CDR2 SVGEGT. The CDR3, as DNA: TGTGCCAGCAGGTACAAAGCGGCGAAGGAGACCCAGTACTTC. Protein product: CASRYKAAKETQYF.

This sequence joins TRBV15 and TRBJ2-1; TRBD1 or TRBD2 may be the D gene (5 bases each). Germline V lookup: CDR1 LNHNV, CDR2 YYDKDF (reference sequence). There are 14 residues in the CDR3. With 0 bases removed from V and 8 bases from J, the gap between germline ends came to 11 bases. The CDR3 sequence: CATSRDRDLHEQFF. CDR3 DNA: TGTGCCACCAGCAGAGATCGGGACCTCCATGAGCAGTTCTTC.

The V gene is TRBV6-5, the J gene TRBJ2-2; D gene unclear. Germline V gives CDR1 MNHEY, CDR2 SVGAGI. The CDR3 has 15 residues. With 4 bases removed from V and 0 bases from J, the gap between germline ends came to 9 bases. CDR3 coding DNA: TGTGCCAGCAGTTTTAGGCAGACGAACACCGGGGAGCTGTTTTTT. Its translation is CASSFRQTNTGELFF.

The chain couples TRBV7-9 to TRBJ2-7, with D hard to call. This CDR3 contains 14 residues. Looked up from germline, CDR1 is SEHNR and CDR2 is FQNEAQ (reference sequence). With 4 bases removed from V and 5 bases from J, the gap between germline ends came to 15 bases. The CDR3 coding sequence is TGTGCCAGCAGCTCCTCGGGTCAGATGGACGAGCAGTACTTC. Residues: CASSSSGQMDEQYF. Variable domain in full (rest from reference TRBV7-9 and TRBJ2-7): DTGVSQNPRHKITKRGQNVTFRCDPISEHNRLYWYRQTLGQGPEFLTYFQNEAQLEKSRLLSDRFSAERPKGSFSTLEIQRTEQGDSAMYLCASSSSGQMDEQYFGPGTRLTVT.

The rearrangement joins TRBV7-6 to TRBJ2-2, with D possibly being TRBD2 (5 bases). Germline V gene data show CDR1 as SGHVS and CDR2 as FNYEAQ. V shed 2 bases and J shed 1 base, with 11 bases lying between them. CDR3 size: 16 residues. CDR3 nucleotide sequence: TGTGCCAGCAGCTTAAATCTAGCAAGGAACACCGGGGAGCTGTTTTTT. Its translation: CASSLNLARNTGELFF.

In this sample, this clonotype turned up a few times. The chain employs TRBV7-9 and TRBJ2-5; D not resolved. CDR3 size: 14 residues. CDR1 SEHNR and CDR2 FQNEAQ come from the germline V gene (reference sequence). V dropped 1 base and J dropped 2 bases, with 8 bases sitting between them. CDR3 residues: CASSLDRRQETQYF. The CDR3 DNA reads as TGTGCCAGCAGCTTAGACCGCAGACAAGAGACCCAGTACTTC. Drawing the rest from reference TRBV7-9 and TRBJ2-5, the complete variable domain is DTGVSQNPRHKITKRGQNVTFRCDPISEHNRLYWYRQTLGQGPEFLTYFQNEAQLEKSRLLSDRFSAERPKGSFSTLEIQRTEQGDSAMYLCASSLDRRQETQYFGPGTRLLVL.

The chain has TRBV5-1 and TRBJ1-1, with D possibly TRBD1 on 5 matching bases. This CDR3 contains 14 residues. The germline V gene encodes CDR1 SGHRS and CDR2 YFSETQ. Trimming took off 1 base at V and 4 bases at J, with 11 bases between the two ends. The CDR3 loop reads CASSLLGASTEAFF. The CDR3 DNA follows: TGCGCCAGCAGCTTGTTAGGGGCTTCCACTGAAGCTTTCTTT.

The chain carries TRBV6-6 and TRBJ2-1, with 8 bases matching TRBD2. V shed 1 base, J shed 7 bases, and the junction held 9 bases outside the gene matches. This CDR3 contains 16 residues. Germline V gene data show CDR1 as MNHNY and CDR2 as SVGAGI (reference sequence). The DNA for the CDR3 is TGTGCCAGCAGTTACTTACCCAGCGGGAGTCTAAATGAGCAGTTCTTC. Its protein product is CASSYLPSGSLNEQFF.

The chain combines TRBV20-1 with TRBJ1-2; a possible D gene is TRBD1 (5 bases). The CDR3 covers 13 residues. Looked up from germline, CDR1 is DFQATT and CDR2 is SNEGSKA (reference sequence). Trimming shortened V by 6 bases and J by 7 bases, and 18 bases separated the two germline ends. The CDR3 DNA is TGCAGTGCCGATCGTCCCGGGGGTAGTGGCTACACCTTC. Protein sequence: CSADRPGGSGYTF.

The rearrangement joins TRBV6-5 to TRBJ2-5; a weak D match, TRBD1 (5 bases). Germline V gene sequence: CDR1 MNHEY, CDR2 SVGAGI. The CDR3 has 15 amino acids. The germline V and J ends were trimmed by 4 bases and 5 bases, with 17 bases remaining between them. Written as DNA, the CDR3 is TGTGCCAGCAGTTCTTTCCCTGGGGCCGGGGAGACCCAGTACTTC. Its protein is CASSSFPGAGETQYF.

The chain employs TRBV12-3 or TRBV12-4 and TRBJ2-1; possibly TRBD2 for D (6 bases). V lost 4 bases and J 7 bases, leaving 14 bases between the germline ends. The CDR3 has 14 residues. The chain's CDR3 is CASSSAGTWNEQFF. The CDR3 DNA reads TGTGCCAGCAGTTCCGCCGGGACTTGGAATGAGCAGTTCTTC.

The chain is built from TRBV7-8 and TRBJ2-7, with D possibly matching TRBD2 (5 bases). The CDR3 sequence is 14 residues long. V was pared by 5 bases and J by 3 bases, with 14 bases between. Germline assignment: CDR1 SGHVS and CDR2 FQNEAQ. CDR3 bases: TGTGCCAGCAGCGTTAGCGTGCTCGACTACGAGCAGTACTTC. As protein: CASSVSVLDYEQYF.

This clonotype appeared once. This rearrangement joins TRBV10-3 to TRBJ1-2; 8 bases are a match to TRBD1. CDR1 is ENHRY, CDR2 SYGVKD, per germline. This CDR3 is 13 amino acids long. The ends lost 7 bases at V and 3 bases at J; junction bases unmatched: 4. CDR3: CAIKGQGDYGYTF. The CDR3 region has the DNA TGTGCCATCAAAGGACAGGGCGACTATGGCTACACCTTC.

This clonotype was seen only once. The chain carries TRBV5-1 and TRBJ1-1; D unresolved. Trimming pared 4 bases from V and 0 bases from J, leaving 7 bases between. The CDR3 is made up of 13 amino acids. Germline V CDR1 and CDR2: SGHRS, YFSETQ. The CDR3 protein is CASSPLLNTEAFF. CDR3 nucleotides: TGCGCCAGCAGCCCACTTTTGAACACTGAAGCTTTCTTT.

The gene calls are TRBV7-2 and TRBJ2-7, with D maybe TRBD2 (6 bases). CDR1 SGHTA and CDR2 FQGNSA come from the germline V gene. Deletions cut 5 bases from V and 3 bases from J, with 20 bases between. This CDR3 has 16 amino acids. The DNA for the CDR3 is TGTGCCAGCAGCGAAGGTTGGCAAGGCGGGGTCTACGAGCAGTACTTC. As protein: CASSEGWQGGVYEQYF.

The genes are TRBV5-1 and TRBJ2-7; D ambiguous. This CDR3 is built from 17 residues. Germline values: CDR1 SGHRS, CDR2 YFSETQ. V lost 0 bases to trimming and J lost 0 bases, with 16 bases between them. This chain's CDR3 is CASSLAGLDRRSYEQYF. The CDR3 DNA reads TGCGCCAGCAGCTTGGCCGGTTTAGACCGCCGCTCCTACGAGCAGTACTTC. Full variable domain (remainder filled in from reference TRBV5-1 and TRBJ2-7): KAGVTQTPRYLIKTRGQQVTLSCSPISGHRSVSWYQQTPGQGLQFLFEYFSETQRNKGNFPGRFSGRQFSNSRSEMNVSTLELGDSALYLCASSLAGLDRRSYEQYFGPGTRLTVT.

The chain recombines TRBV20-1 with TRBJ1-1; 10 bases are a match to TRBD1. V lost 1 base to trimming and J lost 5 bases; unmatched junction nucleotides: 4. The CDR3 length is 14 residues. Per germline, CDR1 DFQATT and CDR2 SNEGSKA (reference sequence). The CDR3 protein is CSARGDRGGTEAFF. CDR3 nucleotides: TGCAGTGCTAGAGGGGACAGGGGCGGGACTGAAGCTTTCTTT.